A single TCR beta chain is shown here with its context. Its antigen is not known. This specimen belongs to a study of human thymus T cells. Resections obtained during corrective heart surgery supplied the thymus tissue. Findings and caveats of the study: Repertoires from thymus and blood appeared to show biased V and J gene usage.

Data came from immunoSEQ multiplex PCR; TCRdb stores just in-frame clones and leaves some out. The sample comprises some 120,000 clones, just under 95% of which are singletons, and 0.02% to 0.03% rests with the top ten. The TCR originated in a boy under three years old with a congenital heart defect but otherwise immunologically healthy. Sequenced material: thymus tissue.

Here the CDR3 reads CASSQERRASNYGYTF. The CDR3 DNA follows: TGCGCCAGCAGCCAAGAGCGCAGGGCTTCTAACTATGGCTACACCTTC. The chain carries TRBV4-1 and TRBJ1-2, with D perhaps matching TRBD1 (5 bases). The CDR3 sequence is 16 residues long. Trimming cost V 0 bases and J 0 bases, with 11 bases left between them. The germline gives CDR1 MGHRA, CDR2 YSYEKL.